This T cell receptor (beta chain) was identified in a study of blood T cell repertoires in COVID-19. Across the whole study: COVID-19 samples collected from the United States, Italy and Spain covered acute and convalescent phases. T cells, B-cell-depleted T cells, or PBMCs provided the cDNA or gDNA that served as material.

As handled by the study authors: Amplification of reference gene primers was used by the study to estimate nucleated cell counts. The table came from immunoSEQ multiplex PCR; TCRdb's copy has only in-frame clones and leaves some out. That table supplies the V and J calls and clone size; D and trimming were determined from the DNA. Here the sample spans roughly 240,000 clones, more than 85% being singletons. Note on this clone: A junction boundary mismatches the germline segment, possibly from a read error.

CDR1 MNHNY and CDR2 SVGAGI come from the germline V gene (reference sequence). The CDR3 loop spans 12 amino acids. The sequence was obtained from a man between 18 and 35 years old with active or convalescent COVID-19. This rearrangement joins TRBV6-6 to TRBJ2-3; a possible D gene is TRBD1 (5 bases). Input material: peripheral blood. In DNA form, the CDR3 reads TGTGCCAGCTTGGGTGGAACAGGTACGCAGTATTTT. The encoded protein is CASLGGTGTQYF.